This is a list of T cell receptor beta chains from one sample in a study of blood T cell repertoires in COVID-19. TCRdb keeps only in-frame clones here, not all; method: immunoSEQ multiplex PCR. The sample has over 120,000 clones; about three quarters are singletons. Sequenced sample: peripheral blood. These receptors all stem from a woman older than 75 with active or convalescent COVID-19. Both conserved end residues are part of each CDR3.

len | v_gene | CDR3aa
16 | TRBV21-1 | CASSDRADWCTDTQYF
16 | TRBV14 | CASSQVRVFGNSPLHF
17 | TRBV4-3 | CASSQDYGLAGNNEQFF
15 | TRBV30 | CAWSSRGHLSYEQYF
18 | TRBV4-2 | CASSQDSTLSLGTDTQYF
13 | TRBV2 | CASSDQEDQPQHF
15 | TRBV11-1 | CASSERQGGSYEQYF
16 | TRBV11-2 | CASSLVSGGPYNEQFF
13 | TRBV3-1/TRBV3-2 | CASSPSGRETQYF
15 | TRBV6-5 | CASSLNRGKGEKLFF
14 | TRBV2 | CASSLQGRGEKLFF
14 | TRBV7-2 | CASSPRQGSTEAFF
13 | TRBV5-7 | CASSLRSSTEAFF
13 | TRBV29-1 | CSVQGAGDTEAFF
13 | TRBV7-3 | CASGRGEGETQYF
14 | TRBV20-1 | CSASAGTGGTEAFF
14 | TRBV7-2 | CASSPGQGFSPLHF
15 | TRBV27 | CASNRQGVMNTEAFF
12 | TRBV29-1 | CSVLAGGAEQYF
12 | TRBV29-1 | CSAGDMNTEAFF
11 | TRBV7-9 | CASSPKTEAFF
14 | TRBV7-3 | CASSLTGNSQPQHF
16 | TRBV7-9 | CASSLPLGQGSNEQYF
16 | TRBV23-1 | CASSHHRGLSSYEQYF
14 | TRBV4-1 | CASSQEGARVGFAF
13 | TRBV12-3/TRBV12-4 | CASSMTGRETQYF
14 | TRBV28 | CASSLWAAGNTIYF
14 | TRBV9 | CASSNTGANEKLFF
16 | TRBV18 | CASSPRAPTNTGELFF
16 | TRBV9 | CASSVVGDRGQDTQYF
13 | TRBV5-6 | CASSLQGYAEAFF
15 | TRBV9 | CASSVDGREVYGYTF
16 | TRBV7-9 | CASSSWDRGRTDTQYF
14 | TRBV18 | CASSPRSYSDGYTF
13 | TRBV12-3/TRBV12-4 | CASTVLTGNTIYF
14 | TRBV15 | CATSREGGYEKLFF
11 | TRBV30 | CASQTGLWAFF
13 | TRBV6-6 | CASSATGLGPQHF
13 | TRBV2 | CARFRDLNTEAFF
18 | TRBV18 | CASSSPRTGLRTDTEAFF
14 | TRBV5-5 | CASSRIQGNTEAFF
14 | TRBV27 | CASSFFSGGDTQYF
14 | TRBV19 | CASSLGSGANVLTF
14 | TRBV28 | CASRVDRIGGELFF
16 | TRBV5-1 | CASSWRAGDKNTEAFF